The T cell receptor beta chain under discussion was sequenced for a study of beta chain features in type 1 diabetes. Sequencing targeted expressed TCRB transcripts, as all isolated RNA had been reverse transcribed. The data were produced by immunoSEQ multiplex PCR, yet TCRdb's version contains in-frame clones alone and is incomplete. The sample shows 970,000 or so clones, 15% to 20% of them seen only once. This clone was detected a few times. CDR1 and CDR2 from the germline V gene are SEHNR and FQNEAQ (reference sequence). The CDR3 has 19 amino acids. J was trimmed by 3 bases and V by 2 bases; bases with no gene match: 12.

This TCR came from a young woman in good health. The sample taken for sequencing was naive CD4+ T cells from blood. V is TRBV7-9 and J is TRBJ2-1; TRBD2 agrees at 11 bases. The CDR3: CASSLSRGLAERNYNEQFF. Here the CDR3 DNA reads TGTGCCAGCAGCTTATCTAGGGGACTAGCGGAAAGGAACTACAATGAGCAGTTCTTC.